This TCR beta chain was captured in a study of vaccination and CD4 T cells after COVID-19. Study at large: The authors exposed cells to overlapping spike peptides derived from SARS-CoV-2, HCoV-NL63, HCoV-OC43 and HCoV-229E.

Sequence data for DNA of cultured CD4+ T cells were generated by the Oncomine TCR Beta short-read assay. The genomic DNA was obtained from cultured CD4+ T cells by extraction with the QIAamp micro DNA kit. TCRdb recomputed calls from the PCR reads with MiXCR, one row per CDR3 protein. The sample shows around 9,300 distinct CDR3 sequences, approximately 19% of them seen only once. Germline assignment: CDR1 SNHLY and CDR2 FYNNEI. The CDR3 contains 14 residues. V lost 4 bases to trimming and J lost 0 bases; unmatched junction nucleotides: 2. Treatment here: approximately nine-day PBMC culture with coronavirus spike peptide pools or control peptides (ViraFEST assay). Study outcomes and limitations: Within the convalescent patients, spike mono-reactivity was found in 304 of 307 vaccine-specific clones.

Worth noting for this clonotype: No antigen is known for it.

The receptor's source is a human donor who had recovered from COVID-19. The starting material was CD4+ T cells from blood, cultured in vitro, obtained after SARS-CoV-2 vaccination. The V call is TRBV2, the J call TRBJ1-1, with 7 bases lining up with TRBD1. DNA of the CDR3: TGTGCCAGCAGTGTGGGACAGCTGAACACTGAAGCTTTCTTT. Translating it yields CASSVGQLNTEAFF.